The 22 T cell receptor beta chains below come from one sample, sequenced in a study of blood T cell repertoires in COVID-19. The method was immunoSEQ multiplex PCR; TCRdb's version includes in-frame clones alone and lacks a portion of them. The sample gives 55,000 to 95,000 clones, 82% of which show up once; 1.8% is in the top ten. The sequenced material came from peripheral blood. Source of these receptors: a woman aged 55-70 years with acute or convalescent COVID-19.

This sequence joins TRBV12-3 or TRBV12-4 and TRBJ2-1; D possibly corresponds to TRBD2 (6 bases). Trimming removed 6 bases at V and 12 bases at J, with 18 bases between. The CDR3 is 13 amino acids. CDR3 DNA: TGTGCCAGCAGCCGATTGAGACTAGAGGGGCAGTTCTTC. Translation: CASSRLRLEGQFF.

The CDR3 sequence is CATSRGYQGIEGGYTF. The CDR3 bases are TGTGCCACCAGCAGAGGATATCAGGGGATTGAGGGTGGCTACACCTTC. The chain links TRBV15 to TRBJ1-2, with D possibly TRBD1 on 6 matching bases. V dropped 1 base and J dropped 7 bases, with 19 bases sitting between them. The CDR3 consists of 16 residues. Germline values: CDR1 LNHNV, CDR2 YYDKDF (reference sequence).

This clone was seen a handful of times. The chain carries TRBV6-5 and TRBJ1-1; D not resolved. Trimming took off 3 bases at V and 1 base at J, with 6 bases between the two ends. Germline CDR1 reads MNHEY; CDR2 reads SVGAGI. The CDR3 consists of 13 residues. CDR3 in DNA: TGTGCCAGCAGTTATTTTCGGAACACTGAAGCTTTCTTT. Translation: CASSYFRNTEAFF.

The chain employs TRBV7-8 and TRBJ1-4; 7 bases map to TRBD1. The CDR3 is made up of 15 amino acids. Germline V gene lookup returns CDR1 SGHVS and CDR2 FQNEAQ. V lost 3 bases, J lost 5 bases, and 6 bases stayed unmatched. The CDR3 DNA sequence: TGTGCCAGCAGCTTTCAGACAGGGAGGAATGAAAAACTGTTTTTT. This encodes CASSFQTGRNEKLFF.

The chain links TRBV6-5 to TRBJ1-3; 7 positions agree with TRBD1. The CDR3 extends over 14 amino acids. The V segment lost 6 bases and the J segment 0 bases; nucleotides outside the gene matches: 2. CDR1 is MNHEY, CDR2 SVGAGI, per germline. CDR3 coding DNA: TGTGCCAGCAGAGGACAGGTCTCTGGAAACACCATATATTTT. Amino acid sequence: CASRGQVSGNTIYF.

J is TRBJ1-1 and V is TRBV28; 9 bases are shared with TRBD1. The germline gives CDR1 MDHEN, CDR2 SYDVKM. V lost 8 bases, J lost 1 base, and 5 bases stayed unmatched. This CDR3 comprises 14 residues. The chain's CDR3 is CASYTGGPNTEAFF. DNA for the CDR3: TGTGCCAGCTATACAGGGGGCCCGAACACTGAAGCTTTCTTT.

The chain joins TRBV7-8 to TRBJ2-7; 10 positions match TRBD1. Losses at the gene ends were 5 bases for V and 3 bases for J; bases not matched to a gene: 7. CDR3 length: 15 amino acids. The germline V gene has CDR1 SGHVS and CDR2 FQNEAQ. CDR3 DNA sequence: TGTGCCAGCAGCCCTATCGGACAGGGGGACTACGAGCAGTACTTC. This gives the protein CASSPIGQGDYEQYF.

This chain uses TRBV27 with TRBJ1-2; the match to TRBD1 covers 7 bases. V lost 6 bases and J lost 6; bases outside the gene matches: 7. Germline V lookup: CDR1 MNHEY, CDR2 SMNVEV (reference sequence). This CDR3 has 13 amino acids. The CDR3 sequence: CASRPRQGNGYTF. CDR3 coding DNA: TGTGCCAGCAGACCCCGACAGGGAAATGGCTACACCTTC.

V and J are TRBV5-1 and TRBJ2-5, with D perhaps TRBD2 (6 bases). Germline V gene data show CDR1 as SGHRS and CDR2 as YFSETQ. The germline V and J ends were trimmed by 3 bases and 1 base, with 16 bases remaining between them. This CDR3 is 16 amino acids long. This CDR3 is CASSSRDSDTQETQYF. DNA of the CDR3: TGCGCCAGCAGCTCTCGGGACTCCGACACCCAAGAGACCCAGTACTTC.

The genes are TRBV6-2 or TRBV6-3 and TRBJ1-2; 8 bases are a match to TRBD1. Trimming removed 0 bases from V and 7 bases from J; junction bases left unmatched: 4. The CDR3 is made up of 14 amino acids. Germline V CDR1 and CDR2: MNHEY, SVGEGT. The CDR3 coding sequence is TGTGCCAGCAGTTACTCGAACAGGGGGACTGGCTACACCTTC. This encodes CASSYSNRGTGYTF.

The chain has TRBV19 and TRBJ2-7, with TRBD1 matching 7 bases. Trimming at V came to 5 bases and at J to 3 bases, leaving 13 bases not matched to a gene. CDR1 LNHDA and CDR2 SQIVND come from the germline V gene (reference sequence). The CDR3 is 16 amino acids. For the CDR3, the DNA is TGTGCCAGTAGTCAAAGGGGGCAGGGAAAGTTCTACGAGCAGTACTTC. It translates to CASSQRGQGKFYEQYF.

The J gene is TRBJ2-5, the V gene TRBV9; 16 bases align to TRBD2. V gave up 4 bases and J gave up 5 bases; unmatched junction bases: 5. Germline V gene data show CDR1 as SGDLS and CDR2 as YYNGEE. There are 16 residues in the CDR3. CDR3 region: CASSKGLAGGLETQYF. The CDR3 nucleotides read TGTGCCAGCAGCAAGGGACTAGCGGGGGGGCTTGAGACCCAGTACTTC.

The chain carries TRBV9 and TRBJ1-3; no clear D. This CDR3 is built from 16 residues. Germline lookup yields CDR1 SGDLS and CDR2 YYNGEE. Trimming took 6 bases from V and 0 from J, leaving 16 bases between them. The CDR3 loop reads CASTEGGPGSGNTIYF. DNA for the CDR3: TGTGCCAGCACCGAGGGCGGACCAGGCTCTGGAAACACCATATATTTT.

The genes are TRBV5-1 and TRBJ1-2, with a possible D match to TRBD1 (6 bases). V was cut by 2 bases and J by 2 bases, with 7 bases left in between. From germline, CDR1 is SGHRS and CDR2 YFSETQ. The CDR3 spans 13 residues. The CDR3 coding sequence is TGCGCCAGCAGCTTCACAGGGAACTATGGCTACACCTTC. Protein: CASSFTGNYGYTF.

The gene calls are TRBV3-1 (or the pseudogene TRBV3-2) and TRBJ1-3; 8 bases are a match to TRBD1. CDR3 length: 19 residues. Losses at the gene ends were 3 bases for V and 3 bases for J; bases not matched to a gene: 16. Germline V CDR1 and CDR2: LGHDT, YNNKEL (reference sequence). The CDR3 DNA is TGTGCCAGCAGCCATCTTCGGTTCAGGGGGCAGGTATTTGGAAACACCATATATTTT. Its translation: CASSHLRFRGQVFGNTIYF.

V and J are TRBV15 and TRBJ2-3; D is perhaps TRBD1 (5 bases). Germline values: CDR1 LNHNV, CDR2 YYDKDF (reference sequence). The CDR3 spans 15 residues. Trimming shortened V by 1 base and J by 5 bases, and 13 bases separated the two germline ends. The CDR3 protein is CATSRVNRGQDTQYF. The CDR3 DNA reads TGTGCCACCAGCAGAGTGAATAGGGGCCAAGATACGCAGTATTTT.

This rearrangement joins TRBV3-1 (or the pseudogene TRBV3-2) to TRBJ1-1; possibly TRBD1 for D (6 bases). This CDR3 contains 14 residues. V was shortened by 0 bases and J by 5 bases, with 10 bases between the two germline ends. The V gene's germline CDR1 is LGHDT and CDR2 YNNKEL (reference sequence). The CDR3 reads CASSQDAGATEAFF. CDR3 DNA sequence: TGTGCCAGCAGCCAAGATGCAGGGGCTACTGAAGCTTTCTTT.

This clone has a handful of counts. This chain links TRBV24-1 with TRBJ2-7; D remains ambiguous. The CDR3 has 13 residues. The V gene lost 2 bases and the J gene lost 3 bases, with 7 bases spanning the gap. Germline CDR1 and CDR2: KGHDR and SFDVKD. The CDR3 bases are TGTGCCACCAGTGATTACAACAGCTACGAGCAGTACTTC. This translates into CATSDYNSYEQYF.

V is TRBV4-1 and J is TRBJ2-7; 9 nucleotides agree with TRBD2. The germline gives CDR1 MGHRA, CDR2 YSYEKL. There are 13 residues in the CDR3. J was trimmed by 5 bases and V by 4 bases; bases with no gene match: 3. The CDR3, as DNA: TGCGCCAGCAGCCGTATAGCGGGGGACGAGCAGTACTTC. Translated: CASSRIAGDEQYF.

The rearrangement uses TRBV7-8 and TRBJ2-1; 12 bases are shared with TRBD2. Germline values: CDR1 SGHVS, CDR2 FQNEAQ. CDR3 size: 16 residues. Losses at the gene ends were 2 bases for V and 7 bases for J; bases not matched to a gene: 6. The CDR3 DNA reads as TGTGCCAGCAGCTTACCGACTAGCGGGAGTTTAAATGAGCAGTTCTTC. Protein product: CASSLPTSGSLNEQFF.

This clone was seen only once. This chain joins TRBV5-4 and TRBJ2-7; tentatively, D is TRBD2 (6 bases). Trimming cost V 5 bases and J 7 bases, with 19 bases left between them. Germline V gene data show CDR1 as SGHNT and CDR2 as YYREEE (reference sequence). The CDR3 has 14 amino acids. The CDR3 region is CASRRDWSGGEQYF. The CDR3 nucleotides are TGTGCCAGCAGACGGGACTGGTCCGGTGGAGAGCAGTACTTC.

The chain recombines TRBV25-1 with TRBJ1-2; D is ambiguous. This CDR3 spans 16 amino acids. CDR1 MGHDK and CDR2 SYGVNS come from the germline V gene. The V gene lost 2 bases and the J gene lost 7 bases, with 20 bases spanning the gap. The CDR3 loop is CASSERDRGFGGGYTF. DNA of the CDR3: TGTGCCAGCAGTGAAAGAGACCGGGGATTTGGTGGTGGCTACACCTTC.